Following are 19 T cell receptor beta chains from one sample sequenced in a study of control samples from healthy donors and cancer patients. Sequencing used immunoSEQ multiplex PCR; TCRdb keeps in-frame clones, though not all of them. The sample comprises around 99,000 clones, about nine tenths of which are singletons, and about 4.2% rests with the top ten. Source material: blood. These receptor sequences come from a human donor in good health. The donor label of this sample is uncertain.

The chain links TRBV18 to TRBJ1-6, with no clear D. Deletions cut 1 base from V and 5 bases from J, with 6 bases between. The germline V gene has CDR1 KGHSH and CDR2 LQKENI. The CDR3 contains 14 residues. CDR3 sequence: CASSPLQDNSPLHF. Written as DNA, the CDR3 is TGTGCCAGCTCACCACTTCAGGATAATTCACCCCTCCACTTT.

This chain links TRBV3-1 (or the pseudogene TRBV3-2) with TRBJ2-3, with 11 bases matching TRBD1. Germline CDR1 and CDR2: LGHDT and YNNKEL (reference sequence). The junction had 2 bases not matched to a gene; V was cut back by 3 bases and J by 3 bases. This CDR3 is built from 15 residues. The CDR3 DNA reads as TGTGCCAGCAGCCAGGGACAGGGGGTAACAGATACGCAGTATTTT. It codes for CASSQGQGVTDTQYF.

The chain is built from TRBV28 and TRBJ1-1, with no clear D. The CDR3 extends over 15 amino acids. V lost 8 bases and J 0 bases, leaving 16 bases between the germline ends. The germline CDR1 and CDR2 sequences are MDHEN and SYDVKM. The CDR3 bases are TGTGCCAGCGCCGAACAGTCCCCTTTGAACACTGAAGCTTTCTTT. The encoded protein is CASAEQSPLNTEAFF.

The gene calls are TRBV7-6 and TRBJ1-1; possibly TRBD1 for D (5 bases). CDR1 is SGHVS, CDR2 FNYEAQ, per germline. The ends were cut back, 5 bases at V and 5 bases at J, with 15 bases in the middle. The CDR3 runs to 14 residues. For the CDR3, the DNA is TGTGCCAGCAGCCCCGGGGGGTATGGGACTGAAGCTTTCTTT. It specifies CASSPGGYGTEAFF.

The sample holds one count of this clone. The J gene is TRBJ2-3, the V gene TRBV29-1; D not certain. V lost 6 bases, J lost 2 bases, and 9 bases lay in between. CDR3 length: 12 residues. Germline V gene data show CDR1 as SQVTM and CDR2 as ANQGSEA. The DNA for the CDR3 is TGCAGCGTGGGCCCCAACACAGATACGCAGTATTTT. It specifies CSVGPNTDTQYF.

The rearrangement uses TRBV28 and TRBJ1-3; D call uncertain. The CDR3 runs 12 residues. V was pared by 6 bases and J by 0 bases, with 3 bases between. CDR1 MDHEN and CDR2 SYDVKM come from the germline V gene. CDR3 sequence reads: CASSPSGNTIYF. The CDR3 DNA is TGTGCCAGCAGCCCCTCTGGAAACACCATATATTTT.

This clone was counted a single time. The genes are TRBV4-2 and TRBJ1-6; D is possibly TRBD1 (6 bases). Germline CDR1 reads LGHNA; CDR2 reads YNFKEQ. CDR3 size: 15 residues. Trimming left V 0 bases short and J 6 bases short, with 9 bases between. This CDR3 is CASSQDGQSNSPLHF. The CDR3 DNA reads as TGTGCCAGCAGCCAAGATGGACAGTCTAATTCACCCCTCCACTTT.

This clone occurred once. The chain combines TRBV4-2 with TRBJ1-4; no clear D gene. Trimming took off 0 bases at V and 4 bases at J, with 21 bases between the two ends. CDR3 length equals 19 residues. Germline V lookup: CDR1 LGHNA, CDR2 YNFKEQ. The CDR3 spells CASSQEPLRPRSDNEKLFF. The CDR3 region has the DNA TGTGCCAGCAGCCAAGAACCCCTCAGGCCTCGATCGGATAATGAAAAACTGTTTTTT.

J is TRBJ2-1 and V is TRBV7-2; 10 nucleotides line up with TRBD1. V shed 5 bases, J shed 6 bases, and the junction held 10 bases outside the gene matches. The germline CDR1 and CDR2 sequences are SGHTA and FQGNSA. This CDR3 comprises 16 residues. DNA of the CDR3: TGTGCCAGCAGCCCAAGAACCGGGACAGGGGTCAATGAGCAGTTCTTC. Protein product: CASSPRTGTGVNEQFF.

The rearrangement links TRBV27 to TRBJ2-3, with D unclear. Trimming pared 0 bases from V and 0 bases from J, leaving 7 bases between. The CDR3 is 15 residues long. Germline CDR1 is MNHEY and CDR2 is SMNVEV (reference sequence). CDR3 nucleotides: TGTGCCAGCAGTTTATCGGTACAGAGCACAGATACGCAGTATTTT. Its protein product is CASSLSVQSTDTQYF.

This chain connects TRBV5-6 to TRBJ1-2; the D is unclear. CDR3 length: 14 residues. The germline V gene has CDR1 SGHDT and CDR2 YYEEEE. The V gene lost 1 base and the J gene lost 5 bases, with 12 bases spanning the gap. CDR3 in amino acids: CASSLSWVEYGYTF. In DNA, the CDR3 is TGTGCCAGCAGCTTGAGTTGGGTCGAGTATGGCTACACCTTC.

This chain joins TRBV2 and TRBJ1-5; D is uncertain. Trimming removed 8 bases at V and 0 bases at J, with 5 bases between. The CDR3 loop spans 12 amino acids. Germline V CDR1 and CDR2: SNHLY, FYNNEI. CDR3 in DNA: TGTGCCAGCGACAATAGCAATCAGCCCCAGCATTTT. Translating it yields CASDNSNQPQHF.

V usage is TRBV27 and J usage is TRBJ1-2; 7 bases agree with TRBD1. Looked up from germline, CDR1 is MNHEY and CDR2 is SMNVEV (reference sequence). The V gene end was trimmed by 0 bases and the J gene end by 4 bases; junction bases not matched to a gene: 5. CDR3 length equals 15 residues. CDR3 region: CASSLSKGGFYGYTF. The CDR3 DNA sequence: TGTGCCAGCAGTTTATCGAAAGGGGGCTTCTATGGCTACACCTTC.

The chain combines TRBV5-1 with TRBJ1-6, with D unresolved. CDR1 and CDR2 (germline): SGHRS, YFSETQ. V lost 0 bases and J 9 bases, leaving 16 bases between the germline ends. This CDR3 has 16 amino acids. The CDR3 DNA follows: TGCGCCAGCAGCTTGGATGGGCTCTCTATAATTTCACCCCTCCACTTT. Translation: CASSLDGLSIISPLHF. The complete variable domain, with remaining parts taken from reference TRBV5-1 and TRBJ1-6, reads KAGVTQTPRYLIKTRGQQVTLSCSPISGHRSVSWYQQTPGQGLQFLFEYFSETQRNKGNFPGRFSGRQFSNSRSEMNVSTLELGDSALYLCASSLDGLSIISPLHFGNGTRLTVT.

V usage is TRBV6-2 or TRBV6-3 and J usage is TRBJ1-2; tentatively, D is TRBD1 (5 bases). Germline CDR1 reads MNHEY; CDR2 reads SVGEGT. The V end was cut by 6 bases, the J end by 4 bases, with 18 bases between. This CDR3 is 15 amino acids long. CDR3 sequence reads: CASSRSGPGGYGYTF. CDR3 sequence (DNA): TGTGCCAGCAGCAGGTCAGGGCCGGGGGGCTATGGCTACACCTTC.

A remark on this clone: This sample includes further DNA sequences coding for the same CDR3. This chain uses TRBV3-1 (or the pseudogene TRBV3-2) with TRBJ1-5; D call uncertain. V lost 4 bases, J lost 5 bases, and 6 bases lay in between. CDR3 length: 12 residues. CDR1 is LGHDT, CDR2 YNNKEL, per germline (reference sequence). CDR3: CASSRGDQPQHF. In DNA form, the CDR3 reads TGTGCCAGCAGCCGCGGAGATCAGCCCCAGCATTTT.

V usage is TRBV28 and J usage is TRBJ2-7; D not resolved. Germline assignment: CDR1 MDHEN and CDR2 SYDVKM. The ends were cut back, 6 bases at V and 2 bases at J, with 11 bases in the middle. This CDR3 has 13 residues. DNA of the CDR3: TGTGCCAGCAGATCGACGGTAACCTACGAGCAGTACTTC. Its translation: CASRSTVTYEQYF.

The V and J genes are TRBV11-2 and TRBJ2-7, with unresolved D. There are 13 residues in the CDR3. The germline gives CDR1 SGHAT, CDR2 FQNNGV. Trimming shortened V by 2 bases and J by 4 bases, and 9 bases separated the two germline ends. This CDR3 is CASSLHQIYEQYF. CDR3 bases: TGTGCCAGCAGCTTACATCAAATTTACGAGCAGTACTTC.

The J gene is TRBJ2-7, the V gene TRBV10-1, with D maybe TRBD2 (5 bases). CDR3 length: 15 residues. CDR1 and CDR2 from the germline V gene are WNHNN and SYGVQD (reference sequence). The V end lost 2 bases, the J end lost 3 bases, and 14 bases lay between the germline ends. The chain's CDR3 is CASSEMTTLGYEQYF. In DNA, the CDR3 is TGCGCCAGCAGTGAGATGACTACCTTAGGCTACGAGCAGTACTTC.